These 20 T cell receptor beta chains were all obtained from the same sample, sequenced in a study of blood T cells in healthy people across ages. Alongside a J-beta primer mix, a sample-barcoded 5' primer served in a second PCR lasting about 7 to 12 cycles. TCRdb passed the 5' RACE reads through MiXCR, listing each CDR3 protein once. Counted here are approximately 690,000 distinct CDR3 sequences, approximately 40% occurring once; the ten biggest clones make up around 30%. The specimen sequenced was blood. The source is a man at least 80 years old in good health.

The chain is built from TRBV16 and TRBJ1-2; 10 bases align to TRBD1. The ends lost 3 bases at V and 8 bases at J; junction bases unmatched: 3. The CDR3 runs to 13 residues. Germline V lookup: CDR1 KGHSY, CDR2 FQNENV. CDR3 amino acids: CASSQGQGSGYTF. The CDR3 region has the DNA TGTGCCAGCAGCCAGGGACAGGGGAGCGGCTACACCTTC. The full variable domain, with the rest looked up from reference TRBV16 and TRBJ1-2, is GEEVAQTPKHLVRGEGQKAKLYCAPIKGHSYVFWYQQVLKNEFKFLISFQNENVFDETGMPKERFSAKCLPNSPCSLEIQATKLEDSAVYFCASSQGQGSGYTFGSGTRLTVV.

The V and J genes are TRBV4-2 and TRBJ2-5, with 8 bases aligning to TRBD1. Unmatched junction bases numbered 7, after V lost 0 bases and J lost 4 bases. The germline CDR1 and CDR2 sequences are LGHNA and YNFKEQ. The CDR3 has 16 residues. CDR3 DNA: TGTGCCAGCAGCCAAGAGTTTGGACAGGGAAGAGAGACCCAGTACTTC. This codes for CASSQEFGQGRETQYF.

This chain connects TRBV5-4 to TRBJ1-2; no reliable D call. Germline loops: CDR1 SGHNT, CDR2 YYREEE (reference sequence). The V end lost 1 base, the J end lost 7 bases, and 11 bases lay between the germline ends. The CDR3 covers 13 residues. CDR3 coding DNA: TGTGCCAGCAGCTTGCTGCGTTTTTCTGGCTACACCTTC. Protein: CASSLLRFSGYTF.

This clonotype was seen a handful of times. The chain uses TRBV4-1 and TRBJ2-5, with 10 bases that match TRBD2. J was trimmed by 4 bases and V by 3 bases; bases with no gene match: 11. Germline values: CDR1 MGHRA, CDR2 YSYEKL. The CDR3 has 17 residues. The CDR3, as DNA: TGCGCCAGCAGCCAGGACCGGACTAGCGGAATGACAGAGACCCAGTACTTC. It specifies CASSQDRTSGMTETQYF.

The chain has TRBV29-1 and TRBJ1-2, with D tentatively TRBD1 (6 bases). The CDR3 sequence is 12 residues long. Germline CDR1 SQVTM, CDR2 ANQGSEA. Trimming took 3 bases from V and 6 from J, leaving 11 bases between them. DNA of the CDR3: TGCAGCGTTGAGGGGTCAGGGGATGGCTACACCTTC. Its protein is CSVEGSGDGYTF.

DNA of the CDR3: TGCAGTGCTCAATCGTCGTCATCAGGGCGAGGGGCCAATGAGCAGTTCTTC. Amino acids: CSAQSSSSGRGANEQFF. V is TRBV20-1 and J is TRBJ2-1; possibly TRBD1 or TRBD2 for D (5 bases each). The CDR3 extends over 17 amino acids. Germline V CDR1 and CDR2: DFQATT, SNEGSKA (reference sequence). V was shortened by 5 bases and J by 6 bases, with 26 bases between the two germline ends.

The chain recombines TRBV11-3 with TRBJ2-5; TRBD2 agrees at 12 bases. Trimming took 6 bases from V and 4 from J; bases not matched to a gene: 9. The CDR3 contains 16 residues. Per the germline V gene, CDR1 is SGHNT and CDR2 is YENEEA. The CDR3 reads CASSPTSGGFRETQYF. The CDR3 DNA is TGTGCCAGCAGTCCGACTAGCGGGGGCTTCCGAGAGACCCAGTACTTC. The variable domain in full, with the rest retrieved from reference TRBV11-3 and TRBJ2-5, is EAGVVQSPRYKIIEKKQPVAFWCNPISGHNTLYWYLQNLGQGPELLIRYENEEAVDDSQLPKDRFSAERLKGVDSTLKIQPAELGDSAVYLCASSPTSGGFRETQYFGPGTRLLVL.

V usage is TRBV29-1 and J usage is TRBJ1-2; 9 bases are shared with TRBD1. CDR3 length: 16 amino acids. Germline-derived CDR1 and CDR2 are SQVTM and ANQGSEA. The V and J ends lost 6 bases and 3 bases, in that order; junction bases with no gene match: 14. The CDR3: CSVHPGQGLYHYGYTF. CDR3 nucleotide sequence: TGCAGCGTCCACCCGGGACAGGGTTTATACCACTATGGCTACACCTTC.

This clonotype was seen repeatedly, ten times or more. The CDR3 region is CASSSISRANEQFF. CDR3 DNA sequence: TGTGCCAGCAGTTCCATTAGTCGTGCCAATGAGCAGTTCTTC. The chain recombines TRBV6-5 with TRBJ2-1; D call uncertain. The CDR3 is made up of 14 amino acids. Trimming took 4 bases from V and 6 from J, leaving 13 bases between them. Germline CDR1 is MNHEY and CDR2 is SVGAGI.

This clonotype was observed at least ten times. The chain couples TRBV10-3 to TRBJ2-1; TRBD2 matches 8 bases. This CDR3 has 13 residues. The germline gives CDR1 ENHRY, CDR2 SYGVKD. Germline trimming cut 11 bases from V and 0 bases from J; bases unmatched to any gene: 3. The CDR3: CASGGSSYNEQFF. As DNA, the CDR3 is TGTGCCTCGGGGGGGAGCTCCTACAATGAGCAGTTCTTC.

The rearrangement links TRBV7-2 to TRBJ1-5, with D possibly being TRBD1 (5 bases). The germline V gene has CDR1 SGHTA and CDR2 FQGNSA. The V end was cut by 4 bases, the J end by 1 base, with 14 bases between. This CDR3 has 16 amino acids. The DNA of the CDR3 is TGTGCCAGCAGCTCCCAGGGAGGCATGAGCAATCAGCCCCAGCATTTT. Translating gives CASSSQGGMSNQPQHF.

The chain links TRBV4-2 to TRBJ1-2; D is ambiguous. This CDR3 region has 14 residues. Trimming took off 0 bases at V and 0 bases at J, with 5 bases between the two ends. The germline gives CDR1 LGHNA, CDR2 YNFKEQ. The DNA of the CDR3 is TGTGCCAGCAGCCAAGAGGCAGCTAACTATGGCTACACCTTC. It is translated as CASSQEAANYGYTF.

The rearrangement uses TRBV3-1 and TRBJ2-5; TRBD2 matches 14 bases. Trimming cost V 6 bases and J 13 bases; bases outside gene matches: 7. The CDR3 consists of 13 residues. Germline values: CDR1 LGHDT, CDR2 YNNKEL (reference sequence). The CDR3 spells CASSQTSGGERYF. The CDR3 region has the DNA TGTGCCAGCAGTCAGACTAGCGGGGGGGAGCGGTACTTC.

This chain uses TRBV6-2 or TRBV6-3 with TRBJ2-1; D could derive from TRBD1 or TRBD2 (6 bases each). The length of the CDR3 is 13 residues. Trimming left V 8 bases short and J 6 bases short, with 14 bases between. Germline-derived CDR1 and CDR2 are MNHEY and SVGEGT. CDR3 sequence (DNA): TGTGCCAGCCACGGAGGGGGTGTCAATGAGCAGTTCTTC. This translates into CASHGGGVNEQFF.

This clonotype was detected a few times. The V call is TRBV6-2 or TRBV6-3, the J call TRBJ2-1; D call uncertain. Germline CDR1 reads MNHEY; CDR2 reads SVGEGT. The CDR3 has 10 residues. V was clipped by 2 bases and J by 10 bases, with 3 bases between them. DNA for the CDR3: TGTGCCAGCAGTTACCTCGAGCAGTTCTTC. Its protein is CASSYLEQFF.

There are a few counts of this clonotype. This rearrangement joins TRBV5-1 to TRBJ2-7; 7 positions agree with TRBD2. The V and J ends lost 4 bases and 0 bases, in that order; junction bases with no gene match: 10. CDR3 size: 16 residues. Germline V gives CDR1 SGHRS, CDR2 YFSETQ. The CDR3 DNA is TGCGCCAGCAGCCCAACTCAGGCGGGGGTCTCCTACGAGCAGTACTTC. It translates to CASSPTQAGVSYEQYF.

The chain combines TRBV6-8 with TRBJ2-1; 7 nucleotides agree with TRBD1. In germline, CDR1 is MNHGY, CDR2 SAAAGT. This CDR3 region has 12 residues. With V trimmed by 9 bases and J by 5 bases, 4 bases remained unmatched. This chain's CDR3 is CARKGQHNEQFF. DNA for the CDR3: TGTGCCAGGAAGGGACAGCACAATGAGCAGTTCTTC.

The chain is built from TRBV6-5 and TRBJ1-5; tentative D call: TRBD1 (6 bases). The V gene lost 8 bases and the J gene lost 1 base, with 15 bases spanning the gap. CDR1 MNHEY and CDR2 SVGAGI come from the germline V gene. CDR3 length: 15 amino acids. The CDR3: CASGRGAGSNQPQHF. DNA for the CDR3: TGTGCCAGCGGGAGGGGGGCCGGGAGCAATCAGCCCCAGCATTTT.

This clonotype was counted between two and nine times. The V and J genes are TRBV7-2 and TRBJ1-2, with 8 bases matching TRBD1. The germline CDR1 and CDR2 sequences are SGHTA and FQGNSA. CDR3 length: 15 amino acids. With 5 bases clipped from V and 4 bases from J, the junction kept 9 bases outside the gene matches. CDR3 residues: CASSLAGTGTYGYTF. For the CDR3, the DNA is TGTGCCAGCAGCCTGGCTGGGACAGGTACCTATGGCTACACCTTC.

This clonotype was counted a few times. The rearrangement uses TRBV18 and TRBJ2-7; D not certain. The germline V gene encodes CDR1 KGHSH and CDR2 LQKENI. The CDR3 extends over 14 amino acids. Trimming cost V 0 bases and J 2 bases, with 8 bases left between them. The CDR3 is CASSPPGSTYEQYF. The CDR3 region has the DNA TGTGCCAGCTCACCACCTGGCAGCACCTACGAGCAGTACTTC.